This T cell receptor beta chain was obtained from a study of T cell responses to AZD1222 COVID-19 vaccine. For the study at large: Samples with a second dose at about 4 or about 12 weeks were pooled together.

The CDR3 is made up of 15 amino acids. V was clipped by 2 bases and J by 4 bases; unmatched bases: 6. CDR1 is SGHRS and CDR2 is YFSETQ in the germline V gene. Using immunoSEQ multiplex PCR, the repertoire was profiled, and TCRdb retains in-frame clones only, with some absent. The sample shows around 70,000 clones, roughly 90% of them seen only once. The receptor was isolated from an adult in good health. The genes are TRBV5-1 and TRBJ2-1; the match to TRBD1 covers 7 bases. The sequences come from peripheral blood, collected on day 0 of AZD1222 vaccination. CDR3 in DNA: TGCGCCAGCAGCTTCGTCCCGGGACAGTACAATGAGCAGTTCTTC. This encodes CASSFVPGQYNEQFF.